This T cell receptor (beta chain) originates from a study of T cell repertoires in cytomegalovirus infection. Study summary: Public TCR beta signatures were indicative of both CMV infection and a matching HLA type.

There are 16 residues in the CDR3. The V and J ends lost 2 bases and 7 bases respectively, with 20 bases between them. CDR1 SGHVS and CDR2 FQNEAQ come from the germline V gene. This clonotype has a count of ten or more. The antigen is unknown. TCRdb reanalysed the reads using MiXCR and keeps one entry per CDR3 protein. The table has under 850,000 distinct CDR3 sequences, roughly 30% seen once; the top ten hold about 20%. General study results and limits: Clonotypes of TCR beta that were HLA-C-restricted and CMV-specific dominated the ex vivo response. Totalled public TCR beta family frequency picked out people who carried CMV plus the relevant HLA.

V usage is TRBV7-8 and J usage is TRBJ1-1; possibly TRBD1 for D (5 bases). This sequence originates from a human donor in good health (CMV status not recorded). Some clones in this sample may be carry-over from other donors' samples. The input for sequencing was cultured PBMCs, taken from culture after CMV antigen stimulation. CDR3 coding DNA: TGTGCCAGCAGCTTAAGGGACCTCGAGCTCCGGAGTGAAGCTTTCTTT. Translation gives CASSLRDLELRSEAFF.